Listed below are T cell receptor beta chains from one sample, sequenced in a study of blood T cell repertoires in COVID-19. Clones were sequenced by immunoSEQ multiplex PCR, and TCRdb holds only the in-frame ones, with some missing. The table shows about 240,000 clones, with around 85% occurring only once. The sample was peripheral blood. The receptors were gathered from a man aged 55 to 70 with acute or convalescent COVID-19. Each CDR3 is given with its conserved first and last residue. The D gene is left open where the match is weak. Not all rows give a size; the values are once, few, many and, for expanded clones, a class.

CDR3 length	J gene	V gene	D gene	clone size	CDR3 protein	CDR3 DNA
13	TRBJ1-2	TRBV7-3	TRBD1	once	CASSLTGEDGYTF	TGTGCCAGCAGCCTGACAGGGGAGGATGGCTACACCTTC
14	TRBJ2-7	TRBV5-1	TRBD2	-	CASKGTSGPYEQYF	TGCGCCAGCAAGGGGACTAGCGGCCCCTACGAGCAGTACTTC
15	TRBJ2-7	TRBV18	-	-	CASSQRGGSGYEQYF	TGTGCCAGCTCACAAAGAGGAGGGAGTGGGTACGAGCAGTACTTC
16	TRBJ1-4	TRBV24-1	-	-	CATSDLQGRGREKLFF	TGTGCCACCAGTGATTTGCAGGGCAGGGGTAGGGAAAAACTGTTTTTT
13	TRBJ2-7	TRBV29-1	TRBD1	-	CPEGTGSTYEQYF	TGCCCGGAGGGGACAGGGAGCACCTACGAGCAGTACTTC
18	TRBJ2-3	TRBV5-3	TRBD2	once	CASPQLAGGPVHTDTQYF	TGTGCCAGCCCCCAGCTAGCGGGAGGGCCCGTACACACAGATACGCAGTATTTT
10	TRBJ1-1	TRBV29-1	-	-	CSVGPVEAFF	TGCAGCGTTGGGCCAGTTGAAGCTTTCTTT
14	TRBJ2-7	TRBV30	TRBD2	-	CAGCPRGVPNEQYF	TGTGCCGGATGCCCTCGGGGGGTCCCCAACGAGCAGTACTTC
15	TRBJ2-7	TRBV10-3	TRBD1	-	CAIKEAGGEKYEQYF	TGTGCCATCAAGGAGGCAGGGGGCGAAAAGTACGAGCAGTACTTC
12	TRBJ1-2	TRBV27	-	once	CASSTGNYGYTF	TGTGCCAGCAGTACAGGAAACTATGGCTACACCTTC
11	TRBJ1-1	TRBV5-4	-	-	CASSLAREAFF	TGTGCCAGCAGCTTGGCCAGGGAAGCTTTCTTT
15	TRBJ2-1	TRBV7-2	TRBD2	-	CASTPGLAGQNEQFF	TGTGCCAGCACCCCGGGACTAGCGGGACAGAATGAGCAGTTCTTC
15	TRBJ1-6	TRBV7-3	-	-	CASSFLPGENSPLHF	TGTGCCAGCAGCTTCCTCCCAGGGGAAAATTCACCCCTCCACTTT
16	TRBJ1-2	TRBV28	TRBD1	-	CASSPRDRGRPYGYTF	TGTGCCAGCAGCCCTAGGGACAGGGGGCGGCCCTATGGCTACACCTTC